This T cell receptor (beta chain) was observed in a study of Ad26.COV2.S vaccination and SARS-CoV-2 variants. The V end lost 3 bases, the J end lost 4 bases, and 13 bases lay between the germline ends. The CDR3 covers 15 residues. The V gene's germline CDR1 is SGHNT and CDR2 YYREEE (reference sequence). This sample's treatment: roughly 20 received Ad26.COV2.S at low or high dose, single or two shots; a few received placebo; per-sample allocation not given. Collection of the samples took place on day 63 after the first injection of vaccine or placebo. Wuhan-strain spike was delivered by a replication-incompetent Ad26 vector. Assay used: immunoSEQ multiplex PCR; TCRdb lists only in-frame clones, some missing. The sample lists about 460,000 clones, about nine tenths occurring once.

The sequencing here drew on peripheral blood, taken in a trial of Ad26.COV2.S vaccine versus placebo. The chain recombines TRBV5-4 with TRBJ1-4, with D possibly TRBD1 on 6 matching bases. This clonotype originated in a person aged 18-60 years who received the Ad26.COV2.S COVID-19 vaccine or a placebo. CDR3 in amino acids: CASSSGQSLNEKLFF. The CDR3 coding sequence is TGTGCCAGCAGCTCAGGACAGAGCCTTAATGAAAAACTGTTTTTT.